These 20 T cell receptor beta chains came from one sample sequenced in a study of cytomegalovirus exposure and HLA in healthy donors. Amplification used 60 Vbeta primers and 13 Jbeta primers. The method was immunoSEQ multiplex PCR; TCRdb's version includes in-frame clones alone and lacks a portion of them. The sample records roughly 140,000 clones, approximately 78% being singletons. Material for sequencing was PBMCs. All receptors derive from a female donor in good health and CMV-seronegative.

The rearrangement links TRBV4-2 to TRBJ2-7; 8 bases are a match to TRBD1. Germline CDR1 reads LGHNA; CDR2 reads YNFKEQ. V gave up 4 bases and J gave up 2 bases; unmatched junction bases: 4. The CDR3 extends over 14 amino acids. For the CDR3, the DNA is TGTGCCAGCAGCCCGACACAGGGGGCCTACGAGCAGTACTTC. It translates to CASSPTQGAYEQYF.

This clone has only a few counts. J is TRBJ2-7 and V is TRBV7-8, with 8 nucleotides matching TRBD1. The CDR3 totals 15 residues. The ends lost 2 bases at V and 3 bases at J; junction bases unmatched: 6. Germline CDR1 reads SGHVS; CDR2 reads FQNEAQ. CDR3 coding DNA: TGTGCCAGCAGCTTAAGGACAGGGCCCCACTACGAGCAGTACTTC. Translating gives CASSLRTGPHYEQYF.

The V gene is TRBV10-2, the J gene TRBJ1-2; perhaps TRBD1 as D (5 bases). V lost 7 bases to trimming and J lost 6 bases, with 15 bases between them. In germline, CDR1 is WSHSY, CDR2 SAAADI. The CDR3 runs to 13 residues. The CDR3 loop is CASTSPQGHGYTF. The DNA for the CDR3 is TGCGCCAGCACCTCACCCCAGGGCCATGGCTACACCTTC.

The chain recombines TRBV28 with TRBJ1-6; D uncertain. The CDR3 covers 12 residues. The V end was cut by 7 bases, the J end by 8 bases, with 9 bases between. Germline V gene data show CDR1 as MDHEN and CDR2 as SYDVKM. The CDR3 loop reads CASNWRDSPLHF. CDR3 DNA: TGTGCCAGCAATTGGAGAGATTCACCCCTCCACTTT.

For the CDR3, the DNA is TGCGCCAGCAGCCGTGAGAGGGCTGAAGCTTTCTTT. It specifies CASSRERAEAFF. The rearrangement links TRBV5-1 to TRBJ1-1; D gene uncertain. V was cut by 4 bases and J by 6 bases, with 10 bases left in between. CDR3 length: 12 residues. Germline V lookup: CDR1 SGHRS, CDR2 YFSETQ.

This clone has a single count. The chain couples TRBV29-1 to TRBJ1-2; perhaps TRBD1 as D (6 bases). V was trimmed by 4 bases and J by 12 bases, leaving 24 bases between them. Germline V gene data show CDR1 as SQVTM and CDR2 as ANQGSEA. CDR3 length: 14 residues. The DNA of the CDR3 is TGCAGCGTTGGGTGGGTCCGGGACACCGCCTTGAACACCTTC. This encodes CSVGWVRDTALNTF.

The chain combines TRBV6-1 with TRBJ2-7; 13 bases fit TRBD2. CDR1 is MNHNS and CDR2 is SASEGT in the germline V gene. V dropped 0 bases and J dropped 5; count of bases not matched to a gene: 13. This CDR3 is 19 amino acids long. The CDR3 DNA follows: TGTGCCAGCAGTGAAGCGCAGGTAGAGGGACTAGCGGGACAAAACGAGCAGTACTTC. Its protein product is CASSEAQVEGLAGQNEQYF.

This clone was observed once. The genes are TRBV9 and TRBJ2-3; 9 bases are a match to TRBD2. This CDR3 spans 15 amino acids. Trimming removed 3 bases from V and 4 bases from J; junction bases left unmatched: 6. Germline V gene sequence: CDR1 SGDLS, CDR2 YYNGEE. CDR3 sequence reads: CASSDSGRGADTQYF. DNA of the CDR3: TGTGCCAGCAGCGATAGCGGGAGAGGAGCAGATACGCAGTATTTT.

This clone was recorded once. This sequence joins TRBV19 and TRBJ2-1; TRBD1 might be the D (6 bases). V lost 3 bases and J lost 1, with 10 bases in between. Germline V gene data show CDR1 as LNHDA and CDR2 as SQIVND (reference sequence). This CDR3 comprises 15 residues. CDR3 bases: TGTGCCAGTAGTATGACCGGACAGTCCTACAATGAGCAGTTCTTC. Amino acids: CASSMTGQSYNEQFF.

The chain uses TRBV18 and TRBJ1-5, with 9 bases lining up with TRBD1. Germline CDR1 is KGHSH and CDR2 is LQKENI. Unmatched junction bases numbered 7, after V lost 6 bases and J lost 7 bases. This CDR3 has 14 residues. The CDR3 protein is CASSPTGGGQPQHF. For the CDR3, the DNA is TGTGCCAGCTCGCCAACAGGGGGCGGCCAGCCCCAGCATTTT.

The rearrangement joins TRBV9 to TRBJ2-1; no definite D call. Germline-derived CDR1 and CDR2 are SGDLS and YYNGEE. The CDR3 totals 11 residues. The V end lost 3 bases, the J end lost 9 bases, and 7 bases lay between the germline ends. This CDR3 is CASSASGEQFF. The DNA for the CDR3 is TGTGCCAGCAGCGCGTCAGGTGAGCAGTTCTTC. Using reference TRBV9 and TRBJ2-1 for the parts outside the CDR3, the full variable domain is DSGVTQTPKHLITATGQRVTLRCSPRSGDLSVYWYQQSLDQGLQFLIQYYNGEERAKGNILERFSAQQFPDLHSELNLSSLELGDSALYFCASSASGEQFFGPGTRLTVL.

The chain recombines TRBV9 with TRBJ2-2; D gene unclear. Deletions cut 0 bases from V and 5 bases from J, with 8 bases between. Germline CDR1 SGDLS, CDR2 YYNGEE. This CDR3 spans 14 amino acids. The CDR3 nucleotides read TGTGCCAGCAGCGTAGGGGCAAGGACCGGGGAGCTGTTTTTT. Residues: CASSVGARTGELFF.

The J gene is TRBJ2-1, the V gene TRBV6-1; TRBD2 might be the D (6 bases). Germline CDR1 MNHNS, CDR2 SASEGT. V was shortened by 4 bases and J by 7 bases, with 17 bases between the two germline ends. The CDR3 is made up of 15 amino acids. The CDR3 reads CASSVTGTAGNEQFF. The CDR3 DNA reads TGTGCCAGCAGTGTAACCGGGACTGCAGGGAATGAGCAGTTCTTC.

V is TRBV30 and J is TRBJ1-5, with 7 positions matching TRBD1. Germline-derived CDR1 and CDR2 are GTSNPN and SVGIG (reference sequence). The CDR3 has 13 amino acids. After removal of 5 bases from V and 4 bases from J, the junction contained 5 bases not matched to a gene. CDR3 loop: CAWGTAINQPQHF. CDR3 in DNA: TGTGCCTGGGGGACAGCGATAAATCAGCCCCAGCATTTT.

The V call is TRBV2, the J call TRBJ2-3; 9 bases match TRBD1. CDR1 SNHLY and CDR2 FYNNEI come from the germline V gene. Trimming removed 3 bases from V and 3 bases from J; junction bases left unmatched: 7. The length of the CDR3 is 16 residues. The CDR3 region has the DNA TGTGCCAGCAGTGACTCGACAGGGGGAATAACAGATACGCAGTATTTT. Translating it yields CASSDSTGGITDTQYF.

The chain couples TRBV10-1 to TRBJ1-1; possible D gene TRBD1, 5 bases. CDR1 is WNHNN and CDR2 is SYGVQD in the germline V gene (reference sequence). Trimming left V 7 bases short and J 0 bases short, with 18 bases between. This CDR3 is built from 16 residues. The CDR3 region has the DNA TGCGCCAGCAACGAGCCAAGACAGACCATGAACACTGAAGCTTTCTTT. It encodes CASNEPRQTMNTEAFF.

This clone has a handful of counts. The chain uses TRBV14 and TRBJ2-5; D gene unclear. V lost 0 bases, J lost 6 bases, and 11 bases lay in between. This CDR3 is 14 amino acids long. Looked up from germline, CDR1 is SGHDN and CDR2 is FVKESK. CDR3 in DNA: TGTGCCAGCAGCCAAGATTTTTCTGGGCAGACCCAGTACTTC. This gives the protein CASSQDFSGQTQYF.

The chain combines TRBV9 with TRBJ2-1; 11 nucleotides agree with TRBD1. Germline loops: CDR1 SGDLS, CDR2 YYNGEE. Trimming at V came to 3 bases and at J to 8 bases, leaving 4 bases not matched to a gene. CDR3 size: 14 residues. Here the CDR3 reads CASSAGTGGYEQFF. DNA of the CDR3: TGTGCCAGCAGCGCGGGGACAGGGGGTTATGAGCAGTTCTTC.

This chain joins TRBV19 and TRBJ2-1, with D hard to call. This CDR3 comprises 15 residues. Looked up from germline, CDR1 is LNHDA and CDR2 is SQIVND (reference sequence). Trimming stripped 3 bases from V and 3 bases from J, with 12 bases between. DNA of the CDR3: TGTGCCAGTAGTATCTTGGCGGCACTCTACAATGAGCAGTTCTTC. The encoded protein is CASSILAALYNEQFF.

The chain combines TRBV14 with TRBJ1-6; D is undetermined. Trimming left V 2 bases short and J 8 bases short, with 4 bases between. Germline lookup yields CDR1 SGHDN and CDR2 FVKESK. The CDR3 is 12 amino acids. CDR3 in amino acids: CASSQSYSPLHF. Here the CDR3 DNA reads TGTGCCAGCAGCCAATCCTATTCACCCCTCCACTTT.